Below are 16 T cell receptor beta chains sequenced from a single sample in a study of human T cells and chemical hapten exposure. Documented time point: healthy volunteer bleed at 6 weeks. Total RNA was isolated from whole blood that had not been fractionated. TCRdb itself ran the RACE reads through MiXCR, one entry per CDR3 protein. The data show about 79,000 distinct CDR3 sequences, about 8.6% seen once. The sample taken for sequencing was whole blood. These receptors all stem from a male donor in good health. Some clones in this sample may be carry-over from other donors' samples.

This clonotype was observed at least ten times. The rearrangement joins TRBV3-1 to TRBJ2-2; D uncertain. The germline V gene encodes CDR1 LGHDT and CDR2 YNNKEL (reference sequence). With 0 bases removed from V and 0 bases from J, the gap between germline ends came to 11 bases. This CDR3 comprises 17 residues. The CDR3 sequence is CASSQESTAANTGELFF. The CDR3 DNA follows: TGTGCCAGCAGCCAAGAAAGTACGGCAGCGAACACCGGGGAGCTGTTTTTT.

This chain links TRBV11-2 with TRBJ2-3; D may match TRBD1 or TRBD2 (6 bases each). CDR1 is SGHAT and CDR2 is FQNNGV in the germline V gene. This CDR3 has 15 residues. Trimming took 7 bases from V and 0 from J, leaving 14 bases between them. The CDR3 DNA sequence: TGTGCCAGCACCGGAGGGGGGCCAAGCACAGATACGCAGTATTTT. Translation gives CASTGGGPSTDTQYF.

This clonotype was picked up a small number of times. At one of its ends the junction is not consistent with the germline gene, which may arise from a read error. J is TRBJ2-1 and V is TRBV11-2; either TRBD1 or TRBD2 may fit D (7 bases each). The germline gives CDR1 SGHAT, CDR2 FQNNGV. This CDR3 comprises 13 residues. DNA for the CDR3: TGTGCCAGCAGCTTAGAGGGGAGGGGACAGACCCGCTTC. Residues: CASSLEGRGQTRF.

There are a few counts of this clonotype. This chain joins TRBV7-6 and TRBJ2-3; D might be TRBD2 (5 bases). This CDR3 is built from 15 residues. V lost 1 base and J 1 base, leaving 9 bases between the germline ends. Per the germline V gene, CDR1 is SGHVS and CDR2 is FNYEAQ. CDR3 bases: TGTGCCAGCAGCTTAGAAGCGGTCCGCACAGATACGCAGTATTTT. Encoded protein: CASSLEAVRTDTQYF.

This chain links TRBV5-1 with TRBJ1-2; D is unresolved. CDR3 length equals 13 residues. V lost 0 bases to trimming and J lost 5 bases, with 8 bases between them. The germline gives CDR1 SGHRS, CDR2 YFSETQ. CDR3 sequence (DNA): TGCGCCAGCAGCTTGGCTACTGGATATGGCTACACCTTC. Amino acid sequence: CASSLATGYGYTF.

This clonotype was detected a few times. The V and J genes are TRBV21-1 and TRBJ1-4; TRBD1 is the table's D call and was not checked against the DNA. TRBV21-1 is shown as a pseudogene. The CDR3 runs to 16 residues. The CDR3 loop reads CASSIYRGLGLGKLFF. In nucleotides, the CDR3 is TGTGCCAGCAGCATCTACAGGGGGCTCGGCCTGGGAAAACTGTTTTTT.

The CDR3 protein is CASSAHRDRLQPQHF. The CDR3 region has the DNA TGTGCCAGCAGTGCCCACCGGGACAGGCTTCAGCCCCAGCATTTT. The chain carries TRBV6-1 and TRBJ1-5, with 8 positions matching TRBD1. This CDR3 has 15 amino acids. Germline V gives CDR1 MNHNS, CDR2 SASEGT. The junction had 8 bases not matched to a gene; V was cut back by 4 bases and J by 6 bases.

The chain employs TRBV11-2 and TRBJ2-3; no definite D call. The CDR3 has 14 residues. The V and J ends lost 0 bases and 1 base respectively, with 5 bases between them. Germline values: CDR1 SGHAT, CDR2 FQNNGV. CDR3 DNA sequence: TGTGCCAGCAGCTTAGATAAGGGCACAGATACGCAGTATTTT. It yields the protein CASSLDKGTDTQYF.

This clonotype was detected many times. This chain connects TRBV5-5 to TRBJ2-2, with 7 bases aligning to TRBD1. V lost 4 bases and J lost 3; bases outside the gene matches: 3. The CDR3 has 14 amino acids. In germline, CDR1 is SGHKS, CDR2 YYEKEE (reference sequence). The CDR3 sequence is CASSGDRDTGELFF. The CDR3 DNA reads TGTGCCAGCAGCGGAGACAGGGACACCGGGGAGCTGTTTTTT.

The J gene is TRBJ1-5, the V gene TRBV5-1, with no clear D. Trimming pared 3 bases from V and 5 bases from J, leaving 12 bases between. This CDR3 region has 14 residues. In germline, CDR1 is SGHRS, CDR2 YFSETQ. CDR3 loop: CASSSGELHQPQHF. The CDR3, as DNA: TGCGCCAGCAGCTCGGGAGAGTTGCATCAGCCCCAGCATTTT.

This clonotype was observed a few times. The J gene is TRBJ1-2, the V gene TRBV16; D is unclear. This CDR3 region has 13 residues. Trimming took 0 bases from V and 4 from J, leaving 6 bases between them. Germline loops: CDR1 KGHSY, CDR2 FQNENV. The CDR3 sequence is CASSQSSSYGYTF. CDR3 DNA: TGTGCCAGCAGCCAATCGTCCAGCTATGGCTACACCTTC.

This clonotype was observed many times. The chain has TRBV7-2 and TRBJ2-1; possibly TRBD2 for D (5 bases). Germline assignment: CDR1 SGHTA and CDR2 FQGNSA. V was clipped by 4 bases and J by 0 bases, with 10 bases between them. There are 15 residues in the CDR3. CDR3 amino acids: CASSSTGSSYNEQFF. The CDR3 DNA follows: TGTGCCAGCAGCTCGACGGGGAGCTCCTACAATGAGCAGTTCTTC.

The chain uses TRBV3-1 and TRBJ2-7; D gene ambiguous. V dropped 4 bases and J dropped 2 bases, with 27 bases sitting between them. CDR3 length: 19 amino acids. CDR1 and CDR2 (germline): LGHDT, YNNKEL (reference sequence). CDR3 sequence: CASSRAALRAVLGPYEQYF. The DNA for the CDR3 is TGTGCCAGCAGCCGCGCGGCCCTACGAGCAGTACTTGGCCCCTACGAGCAGTACTTC.

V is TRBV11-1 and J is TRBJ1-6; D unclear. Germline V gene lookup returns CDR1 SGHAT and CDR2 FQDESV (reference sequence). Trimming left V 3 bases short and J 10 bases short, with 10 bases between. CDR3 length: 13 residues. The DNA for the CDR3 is TGTGCCAGCAGCTTGTCTCGCGGATCACCCCTCCACTTT. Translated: CASSLSRGSPLHF.

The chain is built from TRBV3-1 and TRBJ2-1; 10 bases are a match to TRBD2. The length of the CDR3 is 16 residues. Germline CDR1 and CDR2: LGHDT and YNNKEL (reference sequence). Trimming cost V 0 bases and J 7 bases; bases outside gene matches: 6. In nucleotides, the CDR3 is TGTGCCAGCAGCCAAGATCCTAGCGGGAGAGGGAATGAGCAGTTCTTC. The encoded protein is CASSQDPSGRGNEQFF.

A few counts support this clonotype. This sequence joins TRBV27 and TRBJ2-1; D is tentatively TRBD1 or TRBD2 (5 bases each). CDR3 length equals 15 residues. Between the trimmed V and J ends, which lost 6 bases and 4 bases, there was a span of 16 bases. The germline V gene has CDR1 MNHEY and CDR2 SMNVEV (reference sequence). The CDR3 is CASSLGSGGYNEQFF. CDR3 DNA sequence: TGTGCCAGCAGCCTGGGATCTGGGGGATACAATGAGCAGTTCTTC.